This is a list of T cell receptor beta chains from one sample in a study of identical twins. TCRdb re-called the 5' RACE reads through MiXCR, storing one row per CDR3 protein. The top ten clones hold 7.2% of a sample with some 300,000 distinct CDR3 sequences, 9% to 15% of them seen once. This sample was also put to use in a study of yellow fever vaccine responses in identical twins.

Sequenced material: CD8+ T cells sorted from blood. Receptors were obtained from a woman aged 18-30 years in good health. Both conserved end residues are part of each CDR3.

>TRBV28|TRBJ2-5
CASRQNRGRETQYF
>TRBV20-1|TRBJ1-6
CSARDIWAESSYNSPLHF
>TRBV7-7|TRBJ2-3
CASSPGLAGTRTDTQYF
>TRBV10-1|TRBJ2-1
CASSTAPSSYNEQFF
>TRBV7-9|TRBJ1-2
CASSSTQEFDYGYTF
>TRBV12-3/TRBV12-4|TRBJ2-2
CAMGPNKNTGELFF
>TRBV15|TRBJ1-1
CATSRDGTGWTEAFF
>TRBV28|TRBJ2-1
CASSALDRAPYNEQFF
>TRBV6-1|TRBJ2-3
CASGYWYF
>TRBV7-2|TRBJ1-1
CASSLDLNMNTEAFF
>TRBV29-1|TRBJ2-1
CSVPETGEQFF
>TRBV19|TRBJ2-7
CASSINVQPTPYEQYF
>TRBV7-6|TRBJ2-2
CASSPTSGGFTGELFF
>TRBV14|TRBJ1-4
CASSQTGTNNEKLFF
>TRBV27|TRBJ1-2
CASSPQGANGYTF
>TRBV20-1|TRBJ2-1
CSALSGTSGGNEQFF
>TRBV3-1|TRBJ1-4
CASIDRSEKLFF
>TRBV7-9|TRBJ2-1
CASSSSAGAYNEQFF
>TRBV7-6|TRBJ2-2
CASSLIPQGRANTGELFF
>TRBV6-5|TRBJ2-1
CASSYSKHTKDYNEQFF
>TRBV9|TRBJ2-3
CASSVGSGTDTQYF
>TRBV6-1|TRBJ2-5
CASRLGQSSYQTQYF
>TRBV2|TRBJ2-7
CASRPSRDEQYF
>TRBV12-3/TRBV12-4|TRBJ2-6
CASTPRAGKSGANVLTF
>TRBV29-1|TRBJ2-1
CSVEIGLAGNEQFF
>TRBV4-1|TRBJ1-4
CASSTRDRTNEKLFF
>TRBV4-1|TRBJ1-1
CASSQADTEAFF
>TRBV5-6|TRBJ2-1
CASSTDRGYEQFF
>TRBV2|TRBJ1-2
CASRGDGYTF
>TRBV15|TRBJ2-3
CATSREGGGRGPDTQYF